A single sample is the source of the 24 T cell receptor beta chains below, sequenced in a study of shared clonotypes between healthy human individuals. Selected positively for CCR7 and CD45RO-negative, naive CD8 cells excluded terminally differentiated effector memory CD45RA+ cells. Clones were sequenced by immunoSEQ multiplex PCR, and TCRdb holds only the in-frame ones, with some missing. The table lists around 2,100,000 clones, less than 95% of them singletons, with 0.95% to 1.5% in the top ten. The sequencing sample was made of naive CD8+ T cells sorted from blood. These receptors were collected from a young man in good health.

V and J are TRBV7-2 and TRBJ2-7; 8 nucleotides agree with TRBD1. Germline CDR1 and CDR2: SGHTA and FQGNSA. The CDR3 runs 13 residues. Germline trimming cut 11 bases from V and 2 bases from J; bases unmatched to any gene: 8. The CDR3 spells CAEGQGPAYEQYF. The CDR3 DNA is TGTGCCGAAGGACAGGGTCCGGCCTACGAGCAGTACTTC.

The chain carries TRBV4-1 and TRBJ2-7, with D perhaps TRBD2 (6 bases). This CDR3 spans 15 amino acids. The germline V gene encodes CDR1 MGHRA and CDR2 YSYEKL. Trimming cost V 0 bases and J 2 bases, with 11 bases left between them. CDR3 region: CASSQEREPAYEQYF. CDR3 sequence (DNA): TGCGCCAGCAGCCAAGAACGGGAGCCCGCCTACGAGCAGTACTTC.

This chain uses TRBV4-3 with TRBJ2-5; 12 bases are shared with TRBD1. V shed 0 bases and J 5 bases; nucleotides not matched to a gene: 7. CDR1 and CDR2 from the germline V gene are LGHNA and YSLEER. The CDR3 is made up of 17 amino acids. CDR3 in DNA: TGCGCCAGCAGCCAAGATCCGGGACAGGGGGCGCGGGAGACCCAGTACTTC. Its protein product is CASSQDPGQGARETQYF.

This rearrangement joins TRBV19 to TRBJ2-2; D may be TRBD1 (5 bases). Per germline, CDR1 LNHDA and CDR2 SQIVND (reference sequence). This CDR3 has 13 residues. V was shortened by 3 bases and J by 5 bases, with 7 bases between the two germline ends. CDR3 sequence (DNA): TGTGCCAGTAGTATTAAGGGGACCGGGGAGCTGTTTTTT. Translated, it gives CASSIKGTGELFF.

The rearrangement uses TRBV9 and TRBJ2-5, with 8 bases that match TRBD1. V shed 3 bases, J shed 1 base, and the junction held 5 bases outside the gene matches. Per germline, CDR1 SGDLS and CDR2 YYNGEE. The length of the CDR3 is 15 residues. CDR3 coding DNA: TGTGCCAGCAGCGCAGGGGGCGCGGCCCAAGAGACCCAGTACTTC. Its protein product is CASSAGGAAQETQYF.

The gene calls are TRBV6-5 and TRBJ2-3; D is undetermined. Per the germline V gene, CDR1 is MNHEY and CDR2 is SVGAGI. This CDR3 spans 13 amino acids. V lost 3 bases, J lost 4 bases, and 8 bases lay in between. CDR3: CASSYTQADTQYF. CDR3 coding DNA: TGTGCCAGCAGTTATACTCAGGCAGATACGCAGTATTTT.

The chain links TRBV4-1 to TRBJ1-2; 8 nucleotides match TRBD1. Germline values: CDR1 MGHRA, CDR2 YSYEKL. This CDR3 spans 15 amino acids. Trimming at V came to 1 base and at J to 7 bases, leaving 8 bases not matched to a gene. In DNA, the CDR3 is TGCGCCAGCAGCCAAGTTAACAGGGGGACTGGTGGCTACACCTTC. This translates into CASSQVNRGTGGYTF.

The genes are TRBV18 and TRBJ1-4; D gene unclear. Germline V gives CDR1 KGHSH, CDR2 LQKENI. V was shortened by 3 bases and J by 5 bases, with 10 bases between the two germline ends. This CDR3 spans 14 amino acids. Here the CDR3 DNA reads TGTGCCAGCTCACCCACCGATTGGAATGAAAAACTGTTTTTT. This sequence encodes CASSPTDWNEKLFF.

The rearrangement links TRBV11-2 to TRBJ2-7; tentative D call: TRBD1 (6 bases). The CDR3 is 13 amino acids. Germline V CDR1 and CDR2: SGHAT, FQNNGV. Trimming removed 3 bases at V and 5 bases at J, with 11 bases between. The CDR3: CASSFDRPHEQYF. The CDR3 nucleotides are TGTGCCAGCAGCTTTGACAGGCCACACGAGCAGTACTTC.

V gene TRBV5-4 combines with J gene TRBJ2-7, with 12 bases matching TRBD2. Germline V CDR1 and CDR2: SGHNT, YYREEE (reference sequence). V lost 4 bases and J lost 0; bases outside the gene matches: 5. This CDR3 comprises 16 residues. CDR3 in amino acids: CASSGWTSGNSYEQYF. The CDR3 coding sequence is TGTGCCAGCAGCGGATGGACTAGCGGGAACTCCTACGAGCAGTACTTC. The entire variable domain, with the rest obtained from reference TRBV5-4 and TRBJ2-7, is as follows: ETGVTQSPTHLIKTRGQQVTLRCSSQSGHNTVSWYQQALGQGPQFIFQYYREEENGRGNFPPRFSGLQFPNYSSELNVNALELDDSALYLCASSGWTSGNSYEQYFGPGTRLTVT.

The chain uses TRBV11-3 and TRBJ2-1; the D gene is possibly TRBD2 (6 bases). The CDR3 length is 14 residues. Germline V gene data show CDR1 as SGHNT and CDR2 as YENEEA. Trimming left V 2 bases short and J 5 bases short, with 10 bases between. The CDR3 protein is CASSLWGGNNEQFF. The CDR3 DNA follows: TGTGCCAGCAGCTTATGGGGCGGGAACAATGAGCAGTTCTTC.

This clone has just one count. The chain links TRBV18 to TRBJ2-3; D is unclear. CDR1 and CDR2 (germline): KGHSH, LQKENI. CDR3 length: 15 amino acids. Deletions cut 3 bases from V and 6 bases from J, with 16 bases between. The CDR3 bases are TGTGCCAGCTCACCGAGTCCAGGAGTAAGTGATACGCAGTATTTT. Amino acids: CASSPSPGVSDTQYF. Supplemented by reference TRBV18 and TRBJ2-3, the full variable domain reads NAGVMQNPRHLVRRRGQEARLRCSPMKGHSHVYWYRQLPEEGLKFMVYLQKENIIDESGMPKERFSAEFPKEGPSILRIQQVVRGDSAAYFCASSPSPGVSDTQYFGPGTRLTVL.

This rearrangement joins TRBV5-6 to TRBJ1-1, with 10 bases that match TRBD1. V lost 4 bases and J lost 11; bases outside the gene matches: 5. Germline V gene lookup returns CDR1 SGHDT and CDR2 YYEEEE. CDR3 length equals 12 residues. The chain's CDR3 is CASSPGTGVAFF. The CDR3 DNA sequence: TGTGCCAGCAGCCCAGGGACAGGGGTTGCTTTCTTT.

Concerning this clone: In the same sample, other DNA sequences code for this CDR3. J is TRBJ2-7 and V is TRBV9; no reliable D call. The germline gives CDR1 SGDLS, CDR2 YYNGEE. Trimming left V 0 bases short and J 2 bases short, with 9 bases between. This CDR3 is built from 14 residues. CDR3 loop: CASSVGGPPYEQYF. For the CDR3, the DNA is TGTGCCAGCAGCGTAGGGGGTCCCCCCTACGAGCAGTACTTC.

For the CDR3, the DNA is TGTGCCAGCAGTTTAATCGGGGCCGGTCAGCCCCAGCATTTT. Residues: CASSLIGAGQPQHF. The genes are TRBV27 and TRBJ1-5, with TRBD1 as a possible D gene (5 bases). The germline V and J ends were trimmed by 2 bases and 6 bases, with 11 bases remaining between them. Germline CDR1 MNHEY, CDR2 SMNVEV (reference sequence). The CDR3 loop spans 14 amino acids.

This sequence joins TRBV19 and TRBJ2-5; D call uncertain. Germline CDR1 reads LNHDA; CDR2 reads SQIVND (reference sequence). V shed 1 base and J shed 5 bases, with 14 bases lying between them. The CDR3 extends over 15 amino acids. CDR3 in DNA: TGTGCCAGTAGTATAGCAACAGAAGGGCGGGAGACCCAGTACTTC. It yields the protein CASSIATEGRETQYF.

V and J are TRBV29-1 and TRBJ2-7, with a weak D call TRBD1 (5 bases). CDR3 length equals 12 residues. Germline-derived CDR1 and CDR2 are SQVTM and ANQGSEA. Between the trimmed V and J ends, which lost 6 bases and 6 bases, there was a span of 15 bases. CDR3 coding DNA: TGCAGCGTGGGGTCGACAGCCGGCGAGCAGTACTTC. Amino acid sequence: CSVGSTAGEQYF.

CDR3 protein: CASSELATGLTEAFF. Here the CDR3 DNA reads TGTGCCAGCAGTGAATTAGCTACAGGGTTAACTGAAGCTTTCTTT. The V gene is TRBV6-1, the J gene TRBJ1-1, with D maybe TRBD1 (6 bases). CDR3 size: 15 residues. The germline V gene has CDR1 MNHNS and CDR2 SASEGT. V was shortened by 2 bases and J by 5 bases, with 15 bases between the two germline ends.

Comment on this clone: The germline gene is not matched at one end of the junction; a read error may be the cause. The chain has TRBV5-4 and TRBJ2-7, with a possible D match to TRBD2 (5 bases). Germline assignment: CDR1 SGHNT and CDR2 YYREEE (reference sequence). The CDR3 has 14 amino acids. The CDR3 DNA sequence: TGCGCCAGCAGCCTCGGAGCGGCCTCCTACGAGCAGTACTTC. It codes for CASSLGAASYEQYF.

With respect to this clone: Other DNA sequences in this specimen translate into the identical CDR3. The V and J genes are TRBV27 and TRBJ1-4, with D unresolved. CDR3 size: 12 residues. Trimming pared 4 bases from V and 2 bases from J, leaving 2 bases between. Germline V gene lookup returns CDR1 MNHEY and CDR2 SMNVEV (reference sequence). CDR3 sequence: CASSSTNEKLFF. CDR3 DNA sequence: TGTGCCAGCAGTTCCACTAATGAAAAACTGTTTTTT.

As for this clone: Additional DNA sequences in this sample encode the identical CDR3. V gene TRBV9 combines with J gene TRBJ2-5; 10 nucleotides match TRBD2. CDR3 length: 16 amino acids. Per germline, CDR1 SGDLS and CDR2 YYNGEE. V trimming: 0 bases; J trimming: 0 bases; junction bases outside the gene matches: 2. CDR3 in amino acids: CASSVGTSGNQETQYF. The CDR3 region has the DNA TGTGCCAGCAGCGTAGGGACTAGCGGCAACCAAGAGACCCAGTACTTC.

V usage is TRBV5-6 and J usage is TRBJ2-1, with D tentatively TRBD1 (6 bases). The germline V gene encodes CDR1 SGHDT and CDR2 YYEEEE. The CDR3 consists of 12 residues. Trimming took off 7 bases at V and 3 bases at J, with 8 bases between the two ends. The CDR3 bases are TGTGCCAGCGGACAGTTCTACAATGAGCAGTTCTTC. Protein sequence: CASGQFYNEQFF.

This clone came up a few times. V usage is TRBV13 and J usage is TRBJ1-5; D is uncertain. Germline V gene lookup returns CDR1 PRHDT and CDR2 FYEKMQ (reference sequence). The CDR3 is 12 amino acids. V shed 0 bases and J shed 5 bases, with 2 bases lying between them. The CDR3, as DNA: TGTGCCAGCAGCTTAGGGGATCAGCCCCAGCATTTT. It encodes CASSLGDQPQHF.

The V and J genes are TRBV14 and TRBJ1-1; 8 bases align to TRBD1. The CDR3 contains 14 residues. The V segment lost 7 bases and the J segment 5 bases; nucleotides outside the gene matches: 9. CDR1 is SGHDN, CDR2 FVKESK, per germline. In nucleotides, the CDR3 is TGTGCCAGCAAGCCACGGACAGGGAGGACTGAAGCTTTCTTT. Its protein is CASKPRTGRTEAFF.